This T cell receptor beta chain comes out of a study of blood T cell repertoires in COVID-19 (dated by TCRdb to the early 2020s). A note on the overall study: The collaborator samples originated in the United States, Italy and Spain and spanned the acute and convalescent phases of COVID-19. Sample metadata almost always included a de-identified subject ID, COVID-19 status, age in years and sex. The repertoires were released in a freely available public database intended as a resource for research on the immune response to SARS-CoV-2. HLA class I and class II types, where available, came from metadata supplied by the sample provider rather than from assay-based typing. The samples were drawn from the first 160 participants of the ongoing ImmuneRACE study and from 950 to 1,500 subjects provided by 6 global collaborators. The material from the prospective study consisted of cDNA or gDNA derived from T cells, B-cell-depleted T cells, or PBMCs. Subjects who had been exposed to COVID-19, were actively infected with it, or had recovered from it provided the deeply sampled blood TCRbeta repertoires that made up the dataset. Paper-wide results and their limitations: Clinical and demographic metadata were provided uncurated, with the amount varying by source and participant.

In the case of this clone: There is no known antigen for this receptor. The record has no base qualities; no much larger clone is one base away.

The immunoSEQ Assay, a bias-controlled multiplex PCR, was used to amplify TCRbeta CDR3 regions from genomic DNA. Regarding the original processing steps: Within the assay, amplification of reference gene primers was used to estimate how many nucleated cells each sample contained. Sequence reads were collapsed and filtered to measure the absolute abundance of every unique TCRbeta CDR3 rearrangement. For each sample, productive Simpson clonality was calculated as the square root of Simpson's diversity index across productive rearrangements. Held by TCRdb, this immuneACCESS table contains in-frame sequences only and omits some clones. Under half of the omission traces to an unresolved V gene where checked; the cause of the rest is unknown. V and J calls and clone size are copied from that table; D and trimming were computed from the DNA. The sample yields some 150,000 clones; approximately 90% were counted once. The leading ten clones occupy over 12% of the sample.

Its CDR3 holds 14 amino acids, cysteine through phenylalanine. Just CDR3 DNA is preserved here, 42 bases in frame from base 1. The germline V gene (reference sequence) sets CDR1 to MNHNY and CDR2 to SVGAGI. A distance of 10 bases separates the germline ends of V and J, which lose 0 bases and 5 bases respectively. Collaborating institutions collected whole blood in K2EDTA tubes following their own protocols. For TCRbeta analysis, collaborator samples were shipped as frozen whole blood, as isolated PBMCs, or as DNA extracted from either sample type. The sequence was obtained from a woman between 35 and 50 years old with acute or convalescent COVID-19. The receptor chain draws on TRBV6-6 and TRBJ2-5, with the D segment identity uncertain. Sequencing was done on a sample of peripheral blood. The CDR3 reads CASSYSPGWETQYF. The DNA sequence reads TGTGCCAGCAGTTACTCACCCGGGTGGGAGACCCAGTACTTC.